Sequencing of this TCR beta chain was carried out in a study of blood T cell repertoires in COVID-19. The data were produced by immunoSEQ multiplex PCR, yet TCRdb's version contains in-frame clones alone and is incomplete. In the table there are 250,000 to 350,000 clones, 90% of which are singletons. Per the germline V gene, CDR1 is KGHSH and CDR2 is LQKENI. This CDR3 is 17 amino acids long. V shed 2 bases and J 2 bases; nucleotides not matched to a gene: 7. The Seattle patients, enrolled during active infection, were followed longitudinally. The TCR originated in a woman in her forties or fifties with COVID-19, enrolled during active disease. The sample consisted of peripheral blood. The J gene is TRBJ2-3, the V gene TRBV18; 10 nucleotides align to TRBD1. CDR3 DNA: TGTGCCAGCTCACCAGGGGGACAGGGGATCGCCACAGATACGCAGTATTTT. This translates into CASSPGGQGIATDTQYF.